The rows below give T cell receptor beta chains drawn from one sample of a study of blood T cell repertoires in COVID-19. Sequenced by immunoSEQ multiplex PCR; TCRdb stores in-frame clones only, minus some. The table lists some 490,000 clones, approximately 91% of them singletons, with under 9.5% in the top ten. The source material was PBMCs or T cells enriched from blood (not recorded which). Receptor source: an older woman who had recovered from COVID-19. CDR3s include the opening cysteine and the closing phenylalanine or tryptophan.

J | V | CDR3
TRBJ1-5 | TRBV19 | CASSIRTGRDSNQPQHF
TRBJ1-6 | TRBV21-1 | CASSIGEDRDNSPLHF
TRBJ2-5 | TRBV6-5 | CASSTGRGRTQYF
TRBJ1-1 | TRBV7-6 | CASSWGQTPGTEAFF
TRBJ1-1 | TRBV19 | CASSIGPGTEAFF
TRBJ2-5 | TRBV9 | CASGAGLAGRQETQYF
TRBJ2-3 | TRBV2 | CASSEHRADTQYF
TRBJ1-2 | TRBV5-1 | CASSLVGDRGNYGYTF
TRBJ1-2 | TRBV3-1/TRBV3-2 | CASSQDLGFGGYGYTF
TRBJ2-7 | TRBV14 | CASSQDWERVRYF
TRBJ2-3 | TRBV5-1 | CASSSTSGNTDTQYF
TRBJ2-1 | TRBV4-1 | CASSQSGLAGIYNEQFF
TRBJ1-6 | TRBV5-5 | CASSPDRYNSPLHF
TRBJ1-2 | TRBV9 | CASSEGTETTYGYTF
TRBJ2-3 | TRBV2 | CASSLRTGGGTGHTDTQYF
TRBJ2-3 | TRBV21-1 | CAPPMAEDTQYF
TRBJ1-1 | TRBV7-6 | CASSLGFGGMNTEAFF
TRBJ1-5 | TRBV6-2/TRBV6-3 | CASSYTRRFSNQPQHF
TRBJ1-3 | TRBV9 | CASSVDRGMGGNTIYF
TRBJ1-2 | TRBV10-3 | CAISDSKTGQVYGYTF
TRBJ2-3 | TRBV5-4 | CASSPGGVTGIADTQYF
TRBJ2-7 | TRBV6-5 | CASSYGGHFSYEQYF
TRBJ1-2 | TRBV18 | CASSPTGDGYTF
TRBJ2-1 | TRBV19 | CASSRTDYNEQFF
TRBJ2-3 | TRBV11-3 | CASSLISLSTDTQYF
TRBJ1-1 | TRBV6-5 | CASSYAGVTEAFF
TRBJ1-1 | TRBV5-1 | CASSPGTGGTEAFF
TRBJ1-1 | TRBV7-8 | CASSLISGGSTEAFF
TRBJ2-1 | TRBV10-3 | CAIATATDEQFF
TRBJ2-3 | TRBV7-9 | CASSLGGWDTQYF
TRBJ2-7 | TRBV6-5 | CASSYAGTVYEQYF
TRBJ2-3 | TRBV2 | CASSVWRGGTDTQYF
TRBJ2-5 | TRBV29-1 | CSVSSGSRVGQYF
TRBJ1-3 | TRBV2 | CASNGQGAGNTIYF
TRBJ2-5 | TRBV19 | CASTKRGQETQYF
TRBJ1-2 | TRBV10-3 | CAITGGASNYGYTF
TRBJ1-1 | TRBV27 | CASSLATGLDTEAFF
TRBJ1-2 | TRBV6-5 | CASSYGAENYGYTF
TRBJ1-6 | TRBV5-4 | CASSFGQNSPLHF
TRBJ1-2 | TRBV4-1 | CASSHPGTGGASYGYTF
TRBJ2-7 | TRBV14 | CASSQDDGPGEQYF
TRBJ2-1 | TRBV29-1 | CSADGGQGHEQFF
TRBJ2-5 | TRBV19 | CATNGDRGQETQYF
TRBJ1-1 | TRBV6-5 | CASSYSWGHTEAFF
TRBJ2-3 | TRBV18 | CASSPLGEGAPGDTQYF
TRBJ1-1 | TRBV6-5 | CASSSGEPEAFF
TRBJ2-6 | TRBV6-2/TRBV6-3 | CASSYRGSGANVLTF
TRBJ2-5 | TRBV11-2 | CASRPTGGFETQYF